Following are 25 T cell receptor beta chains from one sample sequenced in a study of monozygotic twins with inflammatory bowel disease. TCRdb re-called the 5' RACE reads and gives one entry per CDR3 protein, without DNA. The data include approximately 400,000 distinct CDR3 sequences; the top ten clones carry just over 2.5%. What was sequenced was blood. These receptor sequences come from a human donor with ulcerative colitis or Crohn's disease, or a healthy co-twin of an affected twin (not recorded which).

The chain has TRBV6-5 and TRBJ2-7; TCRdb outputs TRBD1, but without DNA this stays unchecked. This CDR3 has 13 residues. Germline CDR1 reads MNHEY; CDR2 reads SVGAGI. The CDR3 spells CASSYTQVYEQYF.

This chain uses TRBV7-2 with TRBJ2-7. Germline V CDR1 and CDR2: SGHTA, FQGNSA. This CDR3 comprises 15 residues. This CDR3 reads CASSYRSAKSYEQYF.

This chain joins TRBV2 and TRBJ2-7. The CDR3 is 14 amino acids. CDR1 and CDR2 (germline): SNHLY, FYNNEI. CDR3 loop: CASSYGTSSYEQYF. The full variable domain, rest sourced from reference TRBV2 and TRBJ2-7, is EPEVTQTPSHQVTQMGQEVILRCVPISNHLYFYWYRQILGQKVEFLVSFYNNEISEKSEIFDDQFSVERPDGSNFTLKIRSTKLEDSAMYFCASSYGTSSYEQYFGPGTRLTVT.

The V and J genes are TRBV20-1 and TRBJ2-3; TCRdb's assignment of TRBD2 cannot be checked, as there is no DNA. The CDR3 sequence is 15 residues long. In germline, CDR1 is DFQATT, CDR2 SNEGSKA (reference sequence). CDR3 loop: CSLSSGGTTTDTQYF.

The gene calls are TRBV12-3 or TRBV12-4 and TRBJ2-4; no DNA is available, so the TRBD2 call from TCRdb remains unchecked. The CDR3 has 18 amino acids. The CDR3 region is CASSPLAASGVAKNIQYF.

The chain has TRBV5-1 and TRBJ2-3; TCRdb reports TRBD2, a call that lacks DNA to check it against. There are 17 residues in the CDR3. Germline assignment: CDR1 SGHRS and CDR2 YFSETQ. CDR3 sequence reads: CASSSQKLAGAIDTQYF.

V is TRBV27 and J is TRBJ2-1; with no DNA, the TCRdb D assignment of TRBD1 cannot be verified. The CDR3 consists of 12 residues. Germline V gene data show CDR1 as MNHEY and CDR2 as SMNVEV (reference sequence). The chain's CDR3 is CASSLKGHEQFF.

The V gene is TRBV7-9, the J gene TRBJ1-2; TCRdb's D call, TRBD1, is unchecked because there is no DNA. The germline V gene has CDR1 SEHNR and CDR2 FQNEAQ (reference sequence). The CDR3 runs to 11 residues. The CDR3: CATQSGDGYTF.

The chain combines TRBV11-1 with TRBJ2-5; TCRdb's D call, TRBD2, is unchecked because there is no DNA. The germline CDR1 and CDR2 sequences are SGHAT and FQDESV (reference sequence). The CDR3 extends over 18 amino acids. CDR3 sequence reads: CASSSTEALSTYQETQYF.

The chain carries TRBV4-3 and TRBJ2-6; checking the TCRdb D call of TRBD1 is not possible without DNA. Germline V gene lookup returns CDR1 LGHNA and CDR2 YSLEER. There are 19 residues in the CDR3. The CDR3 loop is CASSQDIVRGFSGANVLTF.

The CDR3 reads CASRLRRGGNEAFF. V is TRBV7-2 and J is TRBJ1-1; TCRdb's D gene call, TRBD1, goes unchecked for lack of DNA. Germline lookup yields CDR1 SGHTA and CDR2 FQGNSA. The CDR3 loop spans 14 amino acids.

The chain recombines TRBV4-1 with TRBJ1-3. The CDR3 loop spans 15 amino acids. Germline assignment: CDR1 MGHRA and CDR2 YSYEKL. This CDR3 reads CASSQVGSSGNTIYF.

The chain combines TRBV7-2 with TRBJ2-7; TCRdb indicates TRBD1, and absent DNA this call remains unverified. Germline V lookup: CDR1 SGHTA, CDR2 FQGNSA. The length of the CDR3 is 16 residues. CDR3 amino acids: CASSRTGTGSDYEQYF.

The CDR3: CAWSAHSNQPQHF. The rearrangement uses TRBV30 and TRBJ1-5; TCRdb selects TRBD1, and the lack of DNA leaves this call unchecked. This CDR3 has 13 amino acids. CDR1 is GTSNPN, CDR2 SVGIG, per germline (reference sequence). Full variable domain (outside the CDR3, taken from reference TRBV30 and TRBJ1-5): SQTIHQWPATLVQPVGSPLSLECTVEGTSNPNLYWYRQAAGRGLQLLFYSVGIGQISSEVPQNLSASRPQDRQFILSSKKLLLSDSGFYLCAWSAHSNQPQHFGDGTRLSIL.

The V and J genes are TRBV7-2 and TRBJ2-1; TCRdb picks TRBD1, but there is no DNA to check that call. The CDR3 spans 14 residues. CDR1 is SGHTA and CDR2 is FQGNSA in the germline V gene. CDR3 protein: CASGRTGIYNEQFF.

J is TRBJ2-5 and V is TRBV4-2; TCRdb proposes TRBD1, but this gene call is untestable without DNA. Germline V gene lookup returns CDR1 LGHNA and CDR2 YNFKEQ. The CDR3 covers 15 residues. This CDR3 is CASSQDKGGQETQYF.

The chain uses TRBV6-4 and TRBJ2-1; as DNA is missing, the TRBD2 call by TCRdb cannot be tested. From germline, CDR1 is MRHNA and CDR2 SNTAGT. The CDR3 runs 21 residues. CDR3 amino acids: CASSDSASGGVEPNPYNEQFF.

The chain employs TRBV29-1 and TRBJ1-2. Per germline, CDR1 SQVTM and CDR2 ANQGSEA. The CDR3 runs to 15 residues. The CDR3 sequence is CSVAADGSTNYGYTF.

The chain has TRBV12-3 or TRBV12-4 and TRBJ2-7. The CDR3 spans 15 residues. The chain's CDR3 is CASSLAGRSSYEQYF.

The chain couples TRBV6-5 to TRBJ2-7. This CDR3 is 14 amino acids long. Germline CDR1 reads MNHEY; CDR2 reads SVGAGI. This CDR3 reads CASSYGGVPYEQYF.

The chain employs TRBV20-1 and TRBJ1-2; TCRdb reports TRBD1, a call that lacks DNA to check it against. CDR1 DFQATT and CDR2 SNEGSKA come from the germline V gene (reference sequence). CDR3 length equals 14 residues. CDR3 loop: CSASGDRILYGYTF.

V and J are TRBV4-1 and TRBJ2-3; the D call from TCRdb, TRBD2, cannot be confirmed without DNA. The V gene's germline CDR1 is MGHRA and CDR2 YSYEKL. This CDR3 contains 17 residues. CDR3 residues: CASSQGLAGFNADTQYF.

The chain's CDR3 is CSARPGGRNTEAFF. This sequence joins TRBV20-1 and TRBJ1-1; TCRdb's D call, TRBD1, is unchecked because there is no DNA. Germline V CDR1 and CDR2: DFQATT, SNEGSKA (reference sequence). CDR3 size: 14 residues.

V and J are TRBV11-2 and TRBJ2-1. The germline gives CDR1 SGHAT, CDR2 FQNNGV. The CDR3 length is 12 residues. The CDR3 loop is CASRLGSLGQFF.

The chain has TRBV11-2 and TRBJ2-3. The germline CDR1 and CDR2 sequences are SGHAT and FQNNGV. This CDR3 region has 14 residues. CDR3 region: CASSLPPSTDTQYF.